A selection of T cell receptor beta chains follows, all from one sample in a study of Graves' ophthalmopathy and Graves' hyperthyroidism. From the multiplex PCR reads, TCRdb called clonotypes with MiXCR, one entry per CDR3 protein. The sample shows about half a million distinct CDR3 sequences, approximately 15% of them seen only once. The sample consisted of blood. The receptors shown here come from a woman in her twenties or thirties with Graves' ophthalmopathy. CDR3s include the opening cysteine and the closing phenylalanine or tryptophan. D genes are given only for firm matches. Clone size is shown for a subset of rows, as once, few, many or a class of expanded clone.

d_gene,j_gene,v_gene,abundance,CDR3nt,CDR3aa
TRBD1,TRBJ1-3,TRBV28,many,TGTGCCAGCACGGACAGGGGGGGGAGGACTGGAAACACCATATATTTT,CASTDRGGRTGNTIYF
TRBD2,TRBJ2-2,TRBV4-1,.,TGCGCCAGCAGCCAAGCCGGGACTACGGTCGGGGAGCTGTTTTTT,CASSQAGTTVGELFF
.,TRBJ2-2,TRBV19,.,TGTGCCAGTAGCAGGGTTTCGAACACCGGGGAGCTGTTTTTT,CASSRVSNTGELFF
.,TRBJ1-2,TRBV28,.,TGTGCCAGCAGCACTACAGGTTATGGCTACACCTTC,CASSTTGYGYTF
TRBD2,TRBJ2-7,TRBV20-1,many,TGCAGTGCTCGTCTTCGGACTAGCGGGACCTACGAGCAGTACTTC,CSARLRTSGTYEQYF
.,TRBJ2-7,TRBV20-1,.,TGCAGTGCTAGAGCCTCCTTGGGGAGGACCCCCTACGAGCAGTACTTC,CSARASLGRTPYEQYF
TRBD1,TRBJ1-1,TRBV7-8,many,TGTGCCAGCAGCTTAAGGGGGGCAGGGGGCACGAACACTGAAGCTTTCTTT,CASSLRGAGGTNTEAFF
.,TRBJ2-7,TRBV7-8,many,TGTGCCAGCAGCTTCAGACGGTACACCTACGAGCAGTACTTC,CASSFRRYTYEQYF
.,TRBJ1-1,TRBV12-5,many,TGTGCTAGTGGCCAAAGACCCAGCACTGAAGCTTTCTTT,CASGQRPSTEAFF
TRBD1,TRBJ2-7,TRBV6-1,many,TGTGCCAGCAGTCCGTGGACAGGGGGATCCTACGAGCAGTACTTC,CASSPWTGGSYEQYF
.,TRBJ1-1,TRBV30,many,TGTGCCTGGAGTGTATCTCGGAACACTGAAGCTTTCTTT,CAWSVSRNTEAFF
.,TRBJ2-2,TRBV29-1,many,TGCAGCGTTCGGAGCGGGAACACCGGGGAGCTGTTTTTT,CSVRSGNTGELFF
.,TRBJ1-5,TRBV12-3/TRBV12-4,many,TGTGCCAGCACTAACCGGGGAATACAGGGCAATCAGCCCCAGCATTTT,CASTNRGIQGNQPQHF
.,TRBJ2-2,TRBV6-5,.,TGTGCCAGCAGTTACTCGATCGCTAGCTTGAACACCGGGGAGCTGTGTTTT,CASSYSIASLNTGELCF
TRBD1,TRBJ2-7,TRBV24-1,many,TGTGCCACCAGTGACTGGGACAGGGGCGACGAGCAGTACTTC,CATSDWDRGDEQYF
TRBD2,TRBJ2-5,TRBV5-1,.,TGCGCCAGCAGCTTGGTAGCGGGAGAAGAGACCCAGTACTTC,CASSLVAGEETQYF
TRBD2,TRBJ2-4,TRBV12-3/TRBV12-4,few,TGTGCCAGCAGTTTAGGATGGGTAGCGGGAGGCGGGAACATTAAGTACTTC,CASSLGWVAGGGNIKYF
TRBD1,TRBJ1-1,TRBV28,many,TGTGCCAGCAGTTTGGGGACAGGGGTCATAACTGAAGCTTTCTTT,CASSLGTGVITEAFF
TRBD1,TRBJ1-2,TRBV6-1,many,TGTGCCAGCAGTCCCTACCTAAGGACAGGGCCTGGTGGCTACACCTTC,CASSPYLRTGPGGYTF
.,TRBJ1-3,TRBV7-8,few,TGTGCCAGCAGTACGGATCGGAATTCTGGAAACACCATATATTTT,CASSTDRNSGNTIYF
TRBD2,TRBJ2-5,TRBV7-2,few,TGTGCCAGCAGCTTAGATCCGGGGGGAAGGACCCAGCACTTC,CASSLDPGGRTQHF
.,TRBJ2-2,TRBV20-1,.,TGCAGTGCTAGGCCTGGGGGGCATGCCGGGGAGCTGTTTTTT,CSARPGGHAGELFF
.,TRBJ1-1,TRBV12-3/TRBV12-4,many,TGTGCCAGCAGTTTTGGGGGGGTCACTGAAGCTTTCTTT,CASSFGGVTEAFF
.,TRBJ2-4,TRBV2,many,TGTGCCAGCAGTCGGACCGAACTAGCCAAAAACATTCAGTACTTC,CASSRTELAKNIQYF
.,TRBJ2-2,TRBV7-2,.,TGTGCCAGCAGCTTAGATTCTGGGGGGCTGTTTTTT,CASSLDSGGLFF
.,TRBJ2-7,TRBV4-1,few,TGCGCCAGCAGCCAAGATCCCCGGGACAACTCCTACGAGCAGTACTTC,CASSQDPRDNSYEQYF
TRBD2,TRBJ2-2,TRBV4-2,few,TGTGCCAGCAGCCAAGCGGGAGGGCACACCGGGGAGCTGTTTTTT,CASSQAGGHTGELFF
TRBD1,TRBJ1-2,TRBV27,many,TGTGCCAGCAGCCGGGACAGGGGCTACTATGGCTACACCTTC,CASSRDRGYYGYTF
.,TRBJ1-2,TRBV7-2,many,TGTGCCAGCAACGACAGGAGGGATGGCTACACCTTC,CASNDRRDGYTF
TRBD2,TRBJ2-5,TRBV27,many,TGTGCCAGCAGTTTATTGGCCGGGGGGTTGGAGACCCAGTACTTC,CASSLLAGGLETQYF
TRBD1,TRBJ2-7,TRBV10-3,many,TGTGCCACCCACACATCGGGACAGAACTCCTACGAGCAGTACTTC,CATHTSGQNSYEQYF
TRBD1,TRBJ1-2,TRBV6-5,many,TGTGCCAGCAGTCGGGACAGCCCGGGAGGCTACACCTTC,CASSRDSPGGYTF
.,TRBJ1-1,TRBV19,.,TGTGCCAGTAGTATAATGGCCGGGTATCCCGGGATGGCTTTCTTT,CASSIMAGYPGMAFF
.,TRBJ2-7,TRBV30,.,TGTGCCTGGGCCGGGACACCGACCTACGAGCAGTACTTC,CAWAGTPTYEQYF
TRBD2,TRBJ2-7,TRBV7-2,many,TGTGCCAGCAGCCAAGGACTAGCAGAGTACGAGCAGTACTTC,CASSQGLAEYEQYF
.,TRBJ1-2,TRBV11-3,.,TGTGCCAGCAGCTACAACGCAGGGAACGGCTACACCTTC,CASSYNAGNGYTF
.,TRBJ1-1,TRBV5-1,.,TGCGCCAGCAGCTTATATCGTCCGAACACTGAAGCTTTCTTT,CASSLYRPNTEAFF
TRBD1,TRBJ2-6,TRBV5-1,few,TGCGCCAGCAGCCCGGGCCCGACAGGGGCTGGGGCCAACGTCCTGACTTTC,CASSPGPTGAGANVLTF
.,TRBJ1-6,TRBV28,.,TGTGCCAGCAGGACCTGGGGGGGGCAATATAATTCACCCCTCCACTTT,CASRTWGGQYNSPLHF